This T cell receptor (beta chain) appears in the sequencing data of a study of T cells in Graves' hyperthyroidism and ophthalmopathy. Study context: Before any treatment, at initial diagnosis, peripheral blood was collected.

Graves' hyperthyroidism was deemed stable absent ophthalmopathy progression within 18 months. Subjects aged 18 to 65 presented with newly diagnosed hyperthyroidism of less than 2 months' duration. Diagnostic decisions used clinical symptoms, serum thyroxine and TRAb, thyroid ultrasound and orbital computed tomography. The V and J ends lost 3 bases and 4 bases respectively, with 9 bases between them. CDR3 length: 13 residues. Amplification of TCR beta CDR3 regions was performed using RNA transcripts as template. Using the HTBI primer set, a first-round RT-PCR was run on the TCR CDR3. TCRdb recomputed calls from the multiplex PCR reads with MiXCR, one row per CDR3 protein. Of 650,000 to 750,000 distinct CDR3 sequences detected, 14% appear once; the ten largest clones hold approximately 10%. In its sample, this clonotype was seen many times.

This TCR came from a woman aged 18 to 35 with Graves' hyperthyroidism. The gene calls are TRBV12-3 or TRBV12-4 and TRBJ1-1; D is uncertain. The sample consisted of blood. The CDR3 sequence: CASSFGDGTEAFF. In nucleotides, the CDR3 is TGTGCCAGCAGTTTCGGGGATGGCACTGAAGCTTTCTTT.